This passage covers 23 T cell receptor beta chains from one sample sequenced in a study of cytomegalovirus exposure and HLA in healthy donors. In the PCR, 60 Vbeta and 13 Jbeta primers were used. Sequencing was performed with immunoSEQ multiplex PCR; in TCRdb, only in-frame clones are kept and a portion is missing. The table has under 120,000 clones, around 80% seen once. Sequenced material: PBMCs. These receptors came from a woman between 40 and 55 years old in good health and CMV-seronegative.

The chain has TRBV29-1 and TRBJ2-5; 7 bases agree with TRBD1. The better agreement between TRBJ2-7 and the DNA end casts doubt on the J call. Germline CDR1 and CDR2: SQVTM and ANQGSEA. This CDR3 has 14 amino acids. CDR3 protein: CSARQGTGHHEQYF. The CDR3 bases are TGCAGCGCTCGACAGGGTACAGGGCACCACGAGCAGTACTTC.

This clone has only one observation. The V call is TRBV27, the J call TRBJ1-1; D is possibly TRBD1 (5 bases). Trimming removed 3 bases at V and 1 base at J, with 9 bases between. Germline V CDR1 and CDR2: MNHEY, SMNVEV (reference sequence). The CDR3 spans 14 residues. DNA of the CDR3: TGTGCCAGCAGTTTGTGGGGCGGGAACACTGAAGCTTTCTTT. This translates into CASSLWGGNTEAFF.

V and J are TRBV7-2 and TRBJ2-3, with D hard to call. Per the germline V gene, CDR1 is SGHTA and CDR2 is FQGNSA. Trimming took off 2 bases at V and 5 bases at J, with 5 bases between the two ends. The CDR3 consists of 12 residues. The CDR3 protein is CASSLSIDTQYF. CDR3 DNA: TGTGCCAGCAGCTTATCAATAGATACGCAGTATTTT.

The chain employs TRBV5-1 and TRBJ2-7, with 8 bases aligning to TRBD1. The CDR3 is 15 residues long. V was clipped by 4 bases and J by 3 bases; unmatched bases: 9. CDR1 is SGHRS and CDR2 is YFSETQ in the germline V gene. The CDR3 spells CASSLGQGSFYEQYF. CDR3 DNA sequence: TGCGCCAGCAGCCTAGGACAGGGAAGTTTCTACGAGCAGTACTTC.

V is TRBV19 and J is TRBJ2-2, with 8 bases fitting TRBD1. Trimming at V came to 4 bases and at J to 4 bases, leaving 11 bases not matched to a gene. Germline lookup yields CDR1 LNHDA and CDR2 SQIVND (reference sequence). CDR3 size: 17 residues. CDR3 residues: CASSTSGQGARTGELFF. In DNA, the CDR3 is TGTGCCAGTAGTACCTCGGGGCAGGGGGCTCGCACCGGGGAGCTGTTTTTT.

As for this clone: The junction differs from germline at one of its ends, possibly a read error. The chain employs TRBV27 and TRBJ2-7; TRBD1 aligns across 8 bases. The germline V gene has CDR1 MNHEY and CDR2 SMNVEV (reference sequence). There are 11 residues in the CDR3. This CDR3 reads CASRDRGVSHF. The CDR3 DNA follows: TGTGCCAGCAGAGACAGGGGCGTTTCCCACTTC.

The chain recombines TRBV7-9 with TRBJ2-3, with 7 bases fitting TRBD2. Germline loops: CDR1 SEHNR, CDR2 FQNEAQ (reference sequence). V dropped 5 bases and J dropped 4; count of bases not matched to a gene: 15. The CDR3 sequence is 17 residues long. The CDR3 sequence is CASSRSAGGRVADTQYF. CDR3 in DNA: TGTGCCAGCAGCCGCTCTGCTGGGGGGAGGGTGGCAGATACGCAGTATTTT.

The V and J genes are TRBV4-3 and TRBJ1-4; a weak D match, TRBD1 (6 bases). Germline CDR1 is LGHNA and CDR2 is YSLEER. The V end lost 4 bases, the J end lost 8 bases, and 23 bases lay between the germline ends. The CDR3 sequence is 17 residues long. The CDR3 sequence is CASSLGTRQALGEKLFF. CDR3 DNA: TGCGCCAGCAGCCTAGGGACCAGACAGGCGCTAGGGGAAAAACTGTTTTTT.

The rearrangement links TRBV5-6 to TRBJ1-1; TRBD1 aligns across 8 bases. Losses at the gene ends were 1 base for V and 4 bases for J; bases not matched to a gene: 9. The germline V gene encodes CDR1 SGHDT and CDR2 YYEEEE. The CDR3 sequence is 16 residues long. CDR3 region: CASSLFSGGEPTEAFF. In DNA, the CDR3 is TGTGCCAGCAGCTTGTTCTCAGGGGGCGAACCCACTGAAGCTTTCTTT.

The gene calls are TRBV7-7 and TRBJ2-1; 9 bases align to TRBD2. CDR1 SSHAT and CDR2 FNYEAQ come from the germline V gene (reference sequence). The ends lost 5 bases at V and 3 bases at J; junction bases unmatched: 5. The CDR3 loop spans 15 amino acids. The CDR3 coding sequence is TGTGCCAGCAGCCCAAGCGGGAGGAACTACAATGAGCAGTTCTTC. Amino acids: CASSPSGRNYNEQFF.

V usage is TRBV18 and J usage is TRBJ2-7; 10 nucleotides agree with TRBD1. This CDR3 spans 15 amino acids. Trimming took 3 bases from V and 4 from J; bases not matched to a gene: 6. The germline CDR1 and CDR2 sequences are KGHSH and LQKENI. Here the CDR3 reads CASSPRTGGLYEQYF. DNA for the CDR3: TGTGCCAGCTCACCCCGGACAGGGGGATTATACGAGCAGTACTTC.

The genes are TRBV28 and TRBJ1-6, with 7 nucleotides matching TRBD1. Losses at the gene ends were 4 bases for V and 14 bases for J; bases not matched to a gene: 17. Germline assignment: CDR1 MDHEN and CDR2 SYDVKM. This CDR3 is built from 16 residues. The CDR3 here is CASSSRQGPIIRALHF. The DNA of the CDR3 is TGTGCCAGCAGTTCACGACAGGGTCCTATAATTCGGGCCCTCCACTTT. The full variable domain, with the rest looked up from reference TRBV28 and TRBJ1-6, is DVKVTQSSRYLVKRTGEKVFLECVQDMDHENMFWYRQDPGLGLRLIYFSYDVKMKEKGDIPEGYSVSREKKERFSLILESASTNQTSMYLCASSSRQGPIIRALHFGNGTRLTVT.

J is TRBJ1-1 and V is TRBV11-2, with unresolved D. The ends were cut back, 5 bases at V and 1 base at J, with 11 bases in the middle. This CDR3 is built from 14 residues. Germline loops: CDR1 SGHAT, CDR2 FQNNGV. The CDR3 loop is CASSEEVGNTEAFF. The CDR3 DNA sequence: TGTGCCAGCAGCGAAGAGGTGGGGAACACTGAAGCTTTCTTT.

The chain joins TRBV9 to TRBJ2-2; weak D call: TRBD2 (6 bases). The germline V gene encodes CDR1 SGDLS and CDR2 YYNGEE. This CDR3 is 15 amino acids long. Trimming cost V 0 bases and J 5 bases, with 11 bases left between them. This CDR3 is CASSVAGVGTGELFF. The CDR3 nucleotides read TGTGCCAGCAGCGTAGCGGGGGTAGGAACCGGGGAGCTGTTTTTT.

The rearrangement joins TRBV19 to TRBJ2-7, with 9 bases lining up with TRBD2. The junction had 6 bases not matched to a gene; V was cut back by 3 bases and J by 3 bases. Germline V gene data show CDR1 as LNHDA and CDR2 as SQIVND (reference sequence). The CDR3 sequence is 15 residues long. The CDR3 spells CASSILAGAGYEQYF. The CDR3 region has the DNA TGTGCCAGTAGTATCTTAGCGGGAGCCGGCTACGAGCAGTACTTC.

This clone was counted once. V and J are TRBV19 and TRBJ2-1; no clear D gene. Germline-derived CDR1 and CDR2 are LNHDA and SQIVND (reference sequence). The CDR3 is made up of 14 amino acids. With 2 bases removed from V and 10 bases from J, the gap between germline ends came to 15 bases. This chain's CDR3 is CASSILNGATEQFF. The CDR3 DNA sequence: TGTGCCAGTAGTATATTGAACGGAGCGACCGAGCAGTTCTTC.

This clone was seen only a few times. This chain uses TRBV4-3 with TRBJ1-4, with 8 bases identical to TRBD1. The CDR3 has 16 residues. V shed 0 bases, J shed 5 bases, and the junction held 5 bases outside the gene matches. Germline V CDR1 and CDR2: LGHNA, YSLEER. CDR3 residues: CASSQDDRGGNEKLFF. Written as DNA, the CDR3 is TGCGCCAGCAGCCAAGATGACAGGGGAGGGAATGAAAAACTGTTTTTT.

The J gene is TRBJ1-1, the V gene TRBV6-5; unclear D gene. The V gene lost 7 bases and the J gene lost 4 bases, with 7 bases spanning the gap. Germline lookup yields CDR1 MNHEY and CDR2 SVGAGI. The CDR3 sequence is 11 residues long. CDR3 DNA sequence: TGTGCCAGCAATGGAGGCACTGAAGCTTTCTTT. It codes for CASNGGTEAFF.

The rearrangement uses TRBV7-9 and TRBJ1-2; D gene unclear. Germline lookup yields CDR1 SEHNR and CDR2 FQNEAQ (reference sequence). The CDR3 is 15 residues long. V was trimmed by 0 bases and J by 4 bases, leaving 12 bases between them. For the CDR3, the DNA is TGTGCCAGCAGCTTAGCCCTACCGGGTGCCTATGGCTACACCTTC. Protein sequence: CASSLALPGAYGYTF.

The V and J genes are TRBV5-1 and TRBJ2-7; 10 bases match TRBD1. V was pared by 3 bases and J by 6 bases, with 6 bases of the junction left unmatched. The germline CDR1 and CDR2 sequences are SGHRS and YFSETQ. This CDR3 has 14 amino acids. CDR3 amino acids: CASSSWTGGGEQYF. The CDR3 DNA sequence: TGCGCCAGCAGCTCTTGGACAGGGGGTGGCGAGCAGTACTTC.

The V call is TRBV5-1, the J call TRBJ2-5; weak D call: TRBD1 (6 bases). The J call may be wrong; the DNA end is better matched by TRBJ2-7. Per germline, CDR1 SGHRS and CDR2 YFSETQ. The CDR3 sequence is 18 residues long. The CDR3: CASSFSPSPTGPRAEQYF. The CDR3 DNA follows: TGCGCCAGCAGCTTTTCCCCCTCCCCGACAGGTCCCCGCGCCGAGCAGTACTTC.

The chain links TRBV4-1 to TRBJ2-3, with TRBD2 identical over 10 bases. Germline V CDR1 and CDR2: MGHRA, YSYEKL. V lost 0 bases, J lost 3 bases, and 6 bases stayed unmatched. The CDR3 contains 17 residues. The CDR3 loop is CASSQESGGAGTDTQYF. The CDR3 DNA reads as TGCGCCAGCAGCCAAGAAAGCGGGGGGGCAGGGACAGATACGCAGTATTTT.

This clone was found once. The V and J genes are TRBV6-4 and TRBJ1-6; D may be TRBD1 (5 bases). Germline values: CDR1 MRHNA, CDR2 SNTAGT. The CDR3 spans 17 residues. Deletions cut 7 bases from V and 1 base from J, with 17 bases between. The CDR3 loop reads CASIRESGGSYNSPLHF. CDR3 DNA sequence: TGTGCCAGCATACGGGAGAGTGGGGGGTCCTATAATTCACCCCTCCACTTT.